The T cell receptor (beta chain) under discussion was sequenced for a study of cytomegalovirus exposure and HLA in healthy donors. This CDR3 contains 14 residues. V shed 0 bases and J 4 bases; nucleotides not matched to a gene: 2. In germline, CDR1 is SGHNT, CDR2 YYREEE (reference sequence). Study-level results: A later analysis showed HLA-associated TCR beta chains outstripping equally common others in clonal expansion. Altogether, 150 or so TCR beta chains were recorded as cytomegalovirus-associated. In terms of immune exposure information, only CMV serostatus was available. Earlier results showed most TCR beta V segments being productive about 87% or about 30% of the time.

Both 60 Vbeta primers and 13 Jbeta primers went into the PCR. Profiled with immunoSEQ multiplex PCR; TCRdb holds only in-frame clones, not every one. The sample lists around 120,000 clones; approximately 75% were seen once. A word on this clone: Its antigen is not known.

This chain joins TRBV5-4 and TRBJ1-2, with 8 bases matching TRBD1. The clonotype was recovered from a man in his forties or fifties in good health and CMV-seropositive. Specimen: PBMCs. The CDR3 nucleotides are TGTGCCAGCAGCTTGGAGACAGGGGCCTATGGCTACACCTTC. This gives the protein CASSLETGAYGYTF.